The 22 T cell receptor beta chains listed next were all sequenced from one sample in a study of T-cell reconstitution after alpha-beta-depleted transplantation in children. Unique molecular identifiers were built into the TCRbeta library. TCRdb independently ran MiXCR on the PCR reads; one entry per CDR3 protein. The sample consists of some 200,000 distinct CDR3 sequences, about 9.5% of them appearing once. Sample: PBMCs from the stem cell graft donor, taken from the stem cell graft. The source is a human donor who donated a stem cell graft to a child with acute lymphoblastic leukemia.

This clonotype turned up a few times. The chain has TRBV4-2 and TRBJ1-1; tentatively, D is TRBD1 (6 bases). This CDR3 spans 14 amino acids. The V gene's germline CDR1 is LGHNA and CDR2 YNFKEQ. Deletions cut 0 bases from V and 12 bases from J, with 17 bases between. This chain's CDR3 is CASSQDDGSGTTFF. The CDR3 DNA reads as TGTGCCAGCAGCCAAGATGACGGGTCAGGGACAACTTTCTTT.

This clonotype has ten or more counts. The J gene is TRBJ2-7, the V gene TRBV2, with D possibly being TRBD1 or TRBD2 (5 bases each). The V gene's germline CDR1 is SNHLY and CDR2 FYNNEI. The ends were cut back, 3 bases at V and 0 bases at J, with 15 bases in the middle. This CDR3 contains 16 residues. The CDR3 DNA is TGTGCCAGCAGTGATCCGGGACGCATCAACTCCTACGAGCAGTACTTC. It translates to CASSDPGRINSYEQYF. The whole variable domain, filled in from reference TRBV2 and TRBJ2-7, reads EPEVTQTPSHQVTQMGQEVILRCVPISNHLYFYWYRQILGQKVEFLVSFYNNEISEKSEIFDDQFSVERPDGSNFTLKIRSTKLEDSAMYFCASSDPGRINSYEQYFGPGTRLTVT.

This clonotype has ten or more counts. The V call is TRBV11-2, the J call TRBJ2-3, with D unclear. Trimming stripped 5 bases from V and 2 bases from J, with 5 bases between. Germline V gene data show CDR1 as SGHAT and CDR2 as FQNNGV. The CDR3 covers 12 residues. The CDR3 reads CASSPNTDTQYF. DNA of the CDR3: TGTGCCAGCAGCCCAAACACAGATACGCAGTATTTT.

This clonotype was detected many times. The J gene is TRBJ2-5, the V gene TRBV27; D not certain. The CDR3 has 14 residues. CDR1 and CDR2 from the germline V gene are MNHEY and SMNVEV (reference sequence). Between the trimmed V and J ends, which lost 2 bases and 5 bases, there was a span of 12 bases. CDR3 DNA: TGTGCCAGCAGTTTAAAGTCCACACCGGAGACCCAGTACTTC. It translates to CASSLKSTPETQYF.

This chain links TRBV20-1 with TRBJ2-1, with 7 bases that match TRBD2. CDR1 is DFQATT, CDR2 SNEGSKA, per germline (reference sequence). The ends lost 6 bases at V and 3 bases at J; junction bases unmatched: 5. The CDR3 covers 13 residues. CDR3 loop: CSARSGDYNEQFF. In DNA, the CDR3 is TGCAGTGCCAGAAGCGGGGACTACAATGAGCAGTTCTTC.

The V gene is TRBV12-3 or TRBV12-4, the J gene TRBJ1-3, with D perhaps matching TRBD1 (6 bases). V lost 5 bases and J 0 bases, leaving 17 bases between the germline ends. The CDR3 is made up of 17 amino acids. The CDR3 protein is CASSLSGDTYSGNTIYF. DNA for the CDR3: TGTGCCAGCAGTCTGAGCGGGGACACCTACTCTGGAAACACCATATATTTT.

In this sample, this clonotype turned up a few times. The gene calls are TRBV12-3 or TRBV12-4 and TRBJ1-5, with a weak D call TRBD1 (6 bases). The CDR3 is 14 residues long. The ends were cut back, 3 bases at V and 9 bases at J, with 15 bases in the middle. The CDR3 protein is CASSFKGGGGPQHF. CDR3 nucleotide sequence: TGTGCCAGCAGTTTTAAGGGGGGTGGAGGGCCCCAGCATTTT.

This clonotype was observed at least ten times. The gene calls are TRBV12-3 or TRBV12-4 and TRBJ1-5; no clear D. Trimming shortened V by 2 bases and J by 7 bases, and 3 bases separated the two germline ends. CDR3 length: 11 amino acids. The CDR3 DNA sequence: TGTGCCAGCAGTTTATACCAGCCCCAGCATTTT. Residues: CASSLYQPQHF.

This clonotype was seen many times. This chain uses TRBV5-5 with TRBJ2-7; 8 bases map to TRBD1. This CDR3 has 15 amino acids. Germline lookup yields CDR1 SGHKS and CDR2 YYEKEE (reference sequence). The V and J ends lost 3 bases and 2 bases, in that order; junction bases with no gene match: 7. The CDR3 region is CASSSSDRAPYEQYF. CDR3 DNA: TGTGCCAGCAGCTCTTCGGACAGGGCCCCCTACGAGCAGTACTTC.

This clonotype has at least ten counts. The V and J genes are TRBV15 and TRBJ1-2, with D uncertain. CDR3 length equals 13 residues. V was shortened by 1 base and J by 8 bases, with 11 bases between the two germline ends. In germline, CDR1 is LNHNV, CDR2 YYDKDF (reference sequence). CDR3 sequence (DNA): TGTGCCACCAGCAGAGGCCCCCTAGGGGGCTACACCTTC. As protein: CATSRGPLGGYTF.

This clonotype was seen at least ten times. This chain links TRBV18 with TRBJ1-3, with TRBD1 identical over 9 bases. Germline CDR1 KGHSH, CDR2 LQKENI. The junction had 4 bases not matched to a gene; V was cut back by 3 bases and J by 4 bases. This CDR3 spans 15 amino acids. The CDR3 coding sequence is TGTGCCAGCTCACCTCGGACAGGGGACGGAAACACCATATATTTT. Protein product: CASSPRTGDGNTIYF.

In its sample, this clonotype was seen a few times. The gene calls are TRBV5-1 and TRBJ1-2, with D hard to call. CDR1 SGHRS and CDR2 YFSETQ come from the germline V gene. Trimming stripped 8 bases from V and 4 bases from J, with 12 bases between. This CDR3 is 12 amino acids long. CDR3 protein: CARARRSYGYTF. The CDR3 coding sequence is TGCGCCAGGGCTCGTCGGAGCTATGGCTACACCTTC.

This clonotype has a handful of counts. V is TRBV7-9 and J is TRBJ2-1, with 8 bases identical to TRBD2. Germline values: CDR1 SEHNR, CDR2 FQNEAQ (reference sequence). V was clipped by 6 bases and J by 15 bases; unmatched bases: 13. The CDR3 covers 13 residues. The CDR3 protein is CASRRPGLVGAFF. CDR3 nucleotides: TGTGCCAGCAGAAGACCGGGACTAGTGGGGGCGTTCTTC.

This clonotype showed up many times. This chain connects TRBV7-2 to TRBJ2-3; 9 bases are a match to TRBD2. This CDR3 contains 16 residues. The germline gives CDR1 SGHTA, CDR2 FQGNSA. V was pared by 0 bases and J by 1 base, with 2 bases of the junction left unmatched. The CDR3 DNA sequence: TGTGCCAGCAGCTTAGCGACTAGCGGACGCACAGATACGCAGTATTTT. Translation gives CASSLATSGRTDTQYF.

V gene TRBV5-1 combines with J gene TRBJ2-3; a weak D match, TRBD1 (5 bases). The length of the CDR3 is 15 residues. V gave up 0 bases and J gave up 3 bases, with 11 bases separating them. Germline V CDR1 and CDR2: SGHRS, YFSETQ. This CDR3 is CASSLEQVLTDTQYF. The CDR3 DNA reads TGCGCCAGCAGCTTGGAACAGGTACTAACAGATACGCAGTATTTT.

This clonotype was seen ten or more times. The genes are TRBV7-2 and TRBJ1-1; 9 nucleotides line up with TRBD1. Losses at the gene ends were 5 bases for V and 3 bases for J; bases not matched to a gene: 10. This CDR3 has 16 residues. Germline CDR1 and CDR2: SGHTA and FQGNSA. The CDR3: CASSLGKTGGYTEAFF. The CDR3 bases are TGTGCCAGCAGCCTGGGGAAAACAGGGGGCTACACTGAAGCTTTCTTT.

In DNA form, the CDR3 reads TGTGCCAGCAGCGGGAACTCGGGTATAGGGGGGAAAAACATTCAGTACTTC. This encodes CASSGNSGIGGKNIQYF. The chain couples TRBV6-1 to TRBJ2-4; D tentatively reads TRBD1 or TRBD2 (6 bases each). This CDR3 has 17 amino acids. The ends were cut back, 6 bases at V and 4 bases at J, with 22 bases in the middle. Germline assignment: CDR1 MNHNS and CDR2 SASEGT.

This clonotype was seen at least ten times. CDR3 DNA sequence: TGCAGTGCTAGCGGAGGGGGCAATCAGCCCCAGCATTTT. Its translation is CSASGGGNQPQHF. This chain connects TRBV20-1 to TRBJ1-5, with a tentative D call TRBD1 (5 bases). Deletions cut 3 bases from V and 2 bases from J, with 8 bases between. Germline CDR1 DFQATT, CDR2 SNEGSKA (reference sequence). This CDR3 region has 13 residues.

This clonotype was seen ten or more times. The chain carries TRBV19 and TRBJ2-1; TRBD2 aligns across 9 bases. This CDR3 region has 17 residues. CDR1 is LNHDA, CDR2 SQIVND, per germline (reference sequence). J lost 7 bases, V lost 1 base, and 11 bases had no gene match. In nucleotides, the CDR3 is TGTGCCAGTAGTATAGCTGTCTGGCGGGGGGGTAGGAATGAGCAGTTCTTC. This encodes CASSIAVWRGGRNEQFF.

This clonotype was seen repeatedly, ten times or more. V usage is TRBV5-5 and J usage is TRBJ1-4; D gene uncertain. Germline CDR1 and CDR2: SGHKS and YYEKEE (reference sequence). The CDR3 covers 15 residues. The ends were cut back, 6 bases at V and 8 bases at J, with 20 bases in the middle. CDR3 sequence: CASTPSGTVGEKLFF. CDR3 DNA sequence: TGTGCCAGCACCCCATCGGGAACAGTCGGGGAAAAACTGTTTTTT.

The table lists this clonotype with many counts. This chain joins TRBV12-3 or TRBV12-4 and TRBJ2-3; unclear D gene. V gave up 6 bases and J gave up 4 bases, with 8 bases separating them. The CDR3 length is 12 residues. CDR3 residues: CASRKEADTQYF. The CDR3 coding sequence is TGTGCCAGCAGAAAGGAAGCAGATACGCAGTATTTT.

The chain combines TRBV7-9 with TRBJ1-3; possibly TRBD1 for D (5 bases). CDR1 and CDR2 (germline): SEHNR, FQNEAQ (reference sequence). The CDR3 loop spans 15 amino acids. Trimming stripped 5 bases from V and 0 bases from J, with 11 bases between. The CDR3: CASSPTGVSGNTIYF. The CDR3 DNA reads TGTGCCAGCAGCCCCACGGGGGTCTCTGGAAACACCATATATTTT.